The rows below give T cell receptor beta chains drawn from one sample of a study of blood T cell repertoires in COVID-19. Some clones are missing from TCRdb's copy, which holds only in-frame ones; the method was immunoSEQ multiplex PCR. The sample holds fewer than 150,000 clones; around 87% are singletons and the top ten take more than 3.5%. The sequenced sample consisted of peripheral blood. The receptors shown here come from a woman aged 60-75 years with acute or convalescent COVID-19. CDR3s leave out the opening cysteine and the closing phenylalanine or tryptophan. Each record gives: J gene, CDR3 length, V gene, CDR3 protein.

j_gene: TRBJ2-5
len: 13
v_gene: TRBV3-1/TRBV3-2
CDR3aa: ASSLDRGIGETQY

j_gene: TRBJ1-1
len: 10
v_gene: TRBV7-9
CDR3aa: ASSLGQGTPF

j_gene: TRBJ2-1
len: 15
v_gene: TRBV11-2
CDR3aa: ARSTSGRALDYNEQF

j_gene: TRBJ2-5
len: 11
v_gene: TRBV9
CDR3aa: ASSSQREETQY

j_gene: TRBJ1-5
len: 12
v_gene: TRBV11-3
CDR3aa: ASSSGTGGQPQH

j_gene: TRBJ2-7
len: 13
v_gene: TRBV6-5
CDR3aa: ASRGQVIGSYEQY

j_gene: TRBJ1-5
len: 13
v_gene: TRBV7-8
CDR3aa: ASSWTGDSNQPQH

j_gene: TRBJ1-3
len: 12
v_gene: TRBV30
CDR3aa: AWSKLPSGNTIY

j_gene: TRBJ2-1
len: 18
v_gene: TRBV5-1
CDR3aa: ASSPGWGLAGGLSYNEQF

j_gene: TRBJ1-6
len: 13
v_gene: TRBV5-1
CDR3aa: ASSSRGIDGSPLH

j_gene: TRBJ2-3
len: 12
v_gene: TRBV5-1
CDR3aa: ASSLAGFADTQY